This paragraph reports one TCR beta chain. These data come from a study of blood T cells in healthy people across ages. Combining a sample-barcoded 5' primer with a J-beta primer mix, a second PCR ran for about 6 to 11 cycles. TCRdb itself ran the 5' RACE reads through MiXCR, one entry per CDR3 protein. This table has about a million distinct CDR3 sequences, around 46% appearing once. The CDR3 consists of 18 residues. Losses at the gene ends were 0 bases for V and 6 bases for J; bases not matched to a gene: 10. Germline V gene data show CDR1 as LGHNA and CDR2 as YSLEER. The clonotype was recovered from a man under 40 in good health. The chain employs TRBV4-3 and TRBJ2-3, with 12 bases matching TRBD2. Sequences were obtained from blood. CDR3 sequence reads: CASSQDAPSGGVRDTQYF. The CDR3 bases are TGCGCCAGCAGCCAAGATGCCCCTAGCGGGGGGGTCAGGGATACGCAGTATTTT.